This TCR beta chain was obtained from a study of shared clonotypes between healthy human individuals. General observations from the study: Roughly 5% of naive CD4 clonotypes were shared across a handful of donors.

Authors' data handling: In the immunoSEQ data, sequences were junction-only and lacked quality scores, so filtering differed. Measured with immunoSEQ multiplex PCR; TCRdb has only the in-frame clones, and not every one. V and J calls and clone size are copied from that table; D and trimming were computed from the DNA. The profile shows around 1.1 million clones, around three quarters of them singletons. V was pared by 0 bases and J by 5 bases, with 18 bases between. The CDR3 length is 17 residues. From germline, CDR1 is LGHNA and CDR2 YSLEER. Notes on this clone: Its specificity is unknown.

Sequences were obtained from memory CD4+ T cells from PBMCs. The subset: CD45RA-negative fraction. V usage is TRBV4-3 and J usage is TRBJ2-3, with D maybe TRBD1 (6 bases). The sequence was obtained from a young man in good health. Some clones in this sample may be carry-over from other donors' samples. The CDR3: CASSQDLTGESGDTQYF. CDR3 DNA: TGCGCCAGCAGCCAAGATTTGACAGGCGAAAGCGGAGATACGCAGTATTTT.